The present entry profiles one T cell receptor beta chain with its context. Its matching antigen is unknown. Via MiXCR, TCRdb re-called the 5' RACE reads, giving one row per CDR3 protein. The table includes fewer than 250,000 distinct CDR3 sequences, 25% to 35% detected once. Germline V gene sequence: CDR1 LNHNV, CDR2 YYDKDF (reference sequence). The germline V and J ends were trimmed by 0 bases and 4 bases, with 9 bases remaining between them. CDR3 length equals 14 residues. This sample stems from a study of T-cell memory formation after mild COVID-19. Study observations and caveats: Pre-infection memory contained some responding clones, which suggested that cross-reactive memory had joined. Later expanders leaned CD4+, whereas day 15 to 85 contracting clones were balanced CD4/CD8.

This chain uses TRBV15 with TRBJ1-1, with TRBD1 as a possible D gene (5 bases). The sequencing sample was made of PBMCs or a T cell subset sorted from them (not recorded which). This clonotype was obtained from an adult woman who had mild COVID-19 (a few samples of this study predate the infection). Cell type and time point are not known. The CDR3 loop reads CATSRDPGPTEAFF. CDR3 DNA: TGTGCCACCAGCAGAGATCCAGGGCCCACTGAAGCTTTCTTT.